The 29 T cell receptor beta chains reported below all come from one sample, sequenced in a study of T-cell reconstitution after alpha-beta-depleted transplantation in children. The library targeted TCRbeta and was prepared with unique molecular identifiers. Via MiXCR, TCRdb re-called the PCR reads, giving one row per CDR3 protein. The data contain about 1,000,000 distinct CDR3 sequences, around 30% of them singletons. Sequencing was performed on PBMCs, mostly from graft donor cells, taken 360 days after TCRalphabeta/CD19-depleted stem cell transplant. The origin of the receptors is a boy younger than two who had a stem cell transplant for SCID, so the T cells may come from the graft donor.

This clonotype has only a few counts. The chain joins TRBV5-6 to TRBJ1-1, with a possible D match to TRBD1 (6 bases). Trimming took 1 base from V and 4 from J, leaving 11 bases between them. Germline CDR1 SGHDT, CDR2 YYEEEE. There are 14 residues in the CDR3. The DNA of the CDR3 is TGTGCCAGCAGCTTGTGGGGGGCAGGCACTGAAGCTTTCTTT. Translating gives CASSLWGAGTEAFF.

The CDR3 protein is CASSYSLAGVQYF. Written as DNA, the CDR3 is TGTGCCAGCAGTTACTCGTTAGCCGGGGTTCAGTACTTC. The rearrangement joins TRBV6-5 to TRBJ2-7; a possible D gene is TRBD2 (5 bases). V gave up 0 bases and J gave up 10 bases, with 13 bases separating them. Germline CDR1 MNHEY, CDR2 SVGAGI. The CDR3 covers 13 residues.

The chain joins TRBV5-1 to TRBJ2-6; D not resolved. The V gene lost 4 bases and the J gene lost 0 bases, with 11 bases spanning the gap. This CDR3 spans 16 amino acids. Germline lookup yields CDR1 SGHRS and CDR2 YFSETQ. DNA for the CDR3: TGCGCCAGCAGCCCAACAGACAACTCTGGGGCCAACGTCCTGACTTTC. This translates into CASSPTDNSGANVLTF. Complete variable domain (other parts from reference TRBV5-1 and TRBJ2-6): KAGVTQTPRYLIKTRGQQVTLSCSPISGHRSVSWYQQTPGQGLQFLFEYFSETQRNKGNFPGRFSGRQFSNSRSEMNVSTLELGDSALYLCASSPTDNSGANVLTFGAGSRLTVL.

This clonotype has a handful of counts. CDR3 sequence: CASSDNSWDYNSPLHF. CDR3 nucleotide sequence: TGTGCCAGCAGTGATAACAGCTGGGATTATAATTCACCCCTCCACTTT. This sequence joins TRBV6-4 and TRBJ1-6; D is unclear. Looked up from germline, CDR1 is MRHNA and CDR2 is SNTAGT. Trimming removed 3 bases at V and 4 bases at J, with 13 bases between. The CDR3 is 16 amino acids.

This chain connects TRBV6-1 to TRBJ2-4; 9 nucleotides match TRBD1. The CDR3 has 11 residues. Germline V gene lookup returns CDR1 MNHNS and CDR2 SASEGT. J lost 13 bases, V lost 8 bases, and 6 bases had no gene match. CDR3 coding DNA: TGTGCCAGCTGGGGACAGGGAGTACAGTACTTC. Translation gives CASWGQGVQYF.

This chain links TRBV12-3 or TRBV12-4 with TRBJ2-1, with D possibly matching TRBD1 (7 bases). This CDR3 has 19 amino acids. Trimming shortened V by 0 bases and J by 2 bases, and 20 bases separated the two germline ends. The CDR3 DNA is TGTGCCAGCAGTTTAGCTGGGGGGCAAAACAGGGGTCCCTACAATGAGCAGTTCTTC. This sequence encodes CASSLAGGQNRGPYNEQFF.

This clonotype was recorded a few times. The genes are TRBV20-1 and TRBJ2-1; 9 positions match TRBD1. Germline V lookup: CDR1 DFQATT, CDR2 SNEGSKA (reference sequence). V lost 2 bases to trimming and J lost 7 bases; unmatched junction nucleotides: 3. This CDR3 has 13 amino acids. CDR3 loop: CSARTDRGNEQFF. CDR3 in DNA: TGCAGTGCTAGAACTGACAGGGGGAATGAGCAGTTCTTC.

This chain joins TRBV20-1 and TRBJ2-5, with TRBD1 matching 12 bases. The CDR3 covers 16 residues. Germline loops: CDR1 DFQATT, CDR2 SNEGSKA (reference sequence). Trimming removed 3 bases from V and 0 bases from J; junction bases left unmatched: 5. The CDR3 DNA reads as TGCAGTGCTAGGCCCAGGGACAGGGGGCACCAAGAGACCCAGTACTTC. Protein sequence: CSARPRDRGHQETQYF.

This clonotype has more than one count but fewer than ten. The J gene is TRBJ2-3, the V gene TRBV9; 9 nucleotides line up with TRBD2. CDR3 length equals 16 residues. Trimming cost V 0 bases and J 1 base; bases outside gene matches: 3. The germline V gene has CDR1 SGDLS and CDR2 YYNGEE. CDR3 loop: CASSVGLAGRTDTQYF. The CDR3 DNA reads as TGTGCCAGCAGCGTAGGCCTAGCGGGGCGCACAGATACGCAGTATTTT. Looking up the rest from reference TRBV9 and TRBJ2-3 gives the full variable domain: DSGVTQTPKHLITATGQRVTLRCSPRSGDLSVYWYQQSLDQGLQFLIQYYNGEERAKGNILERFSAQQFPDLHSELNLSSLELGDSALYFCASSVGLAGRTDTQYFGPGTRLTVL.

The CDR3 nucleotides read TGTGCCAGCTCACCAGTCGGGGGGCCCGAGGAGACCCAGTACTTC. This translates into CASSPVGGPEETQYF. The chain joins TRBV18 to TRBJ2-5, with TRBD2 as a possible D gene (7 bases). The CDR3 runs 15 residues. Per the germline V gene, CDR1 is KGHSH and CDR2 is LQKENI. V was cut by 2 bases and J by 5 bases, with 15 bases left in between.

This clonotype was observed a handful of times. This chain connects TRBV15 to TRBJ2-7; D not certain. Germline V gene data show CDR1 as LNHNV and CDR2 as YYDKDF (reference sequence). This CDR3 comprises 13 residues. V was clipped by 0 bases and J by 3 bases, with 6 bases between them. CDR3 loop: CATSRDTGYEQYF. In DNA, the CDR3 is TGTGCCACCAGCAGAGATACGGGCTACGAGCAGTACTTC.

This clonotype was picked up a small number of times. V usage is TRBV12-3 or TRBV12-4 and J usage is TRBJ2-5; no clear D gene. The CDR3 contains 14 residues. The V end lost 2 bases, the J end lost 4 bases, and 11 bases lay between the germline ends. CDR3 DNA sequence: TGTGCCAGCAGTTTACCACCCGGTAGAGAGACCCAGTACTTC. Translated: CASSLPPGRETQYF.

V usage is TRBV9 and J usage is TRBJ1-1; D call uncertain. Germline V lookup: CDR1 SGDLS, CDR2 YYNGEE. With 2 bases removed from V and 5 bases from J, the gap between germline ends came to 13 bases. The CDR3 extends over 14 amino acids. Here the CDR3 DNA reads TGTGCCAGCAGCGTCTCTTATCTGGGGACTGAAGCTTTCTTT. Translating gives CASSVSYLGTEAFF.

The chain employs TRBV20-1 and TRBJ1-5; 7 bases line up with TRBD1. This CDR3 region has 13 residues. Germline CDR1 is DFQATT and CDR2 is SNEGSKA (reference sequence). The J segment lost 6 bases and the V segment lost 5 bases, leaving 7 bases of the junction unmatched. The CDR3 DNA reads TGCAGTGCTCAGACAGGGCTTGGTCAGCCCCAGCATTTT. Its protein product is CSAQTGLGQPQHF.

The rearrangement uses TRBV7-9 and TRBJ1-1; D is possibly TRBD1 (5 bases). CDR1 and CDR2 from the germline V gene are SEHNR and FQNEAQ (reference sequence). Trimming took 5 bases from V and 5 from J, leaving 18 bases between them. This CDR3 region has 15 residues. As DNA, the CDR3 is TGTGCCAGCAGCCACGGGTGGGGCGAAAGGACTGAAGCTTTCTTT. It is translated as CASSHGWGERTEAFF. Variable domain in full (rest from reference TRBV7-9 and TRBJ1-1): DTGVSQNPRHKITKRGQNVTFRCDPISEHNRLYWYRQTLGQGPEFLTYFQNEAQLEKSRLLSDRFSAERPKGSFSTLEIQRTEQGDSAMYLCASSHGWGERTEAFFGQGTRLTVV.

V and J are TRBV4-1 and TRBJ2-7; D not certain. V lost 2 bases and J 0 bases, leaving 8 bases between the germline ends. The germline V gene encodes CDR1 MGHRA and CDR2 YSYEKL. The CDR3 contains 14 residues. This CDR3 reads CASSQPFLSYEQYF. The CDR3 nucleotides are TGCGCCAGCAGCCAACCATTCCTCTCCTACGAGCAGTACTTC.

This clonotype was observed a few times. J is TRBJ1-5 and V is TRBV20-1; D not resolved. With 2 bases removed from V and 3 bases from J, the gap between germline ends came to 11 bases. CDR3 length: 14 residues. Looked up from germline, CDR1 is DFQATT and CDR2 is SNEGSKA (reference sequence). The CDR3 sequence is CSARSGRINQPQHF. For the CDR3, the DNA is TGCAGTGCTAGAAGTGGGCGGATCAATCAGCCCCAGCATTTT.

This chain connects TRBV29-1 to TRBJ2-3, with a tentative D call TRBD2 (5 bases). The germline V gene encodes CDR1 SQVTM and CDR2 ANQGSEA. Trimming took 4 bases from V and 3 from J, leaving 8 bases between them. This CDR3 region has 12 residues. The CDR3 protein is CSVVGVTDTQYF. CDR3 DNA: TGCAGCGTTGTGGGAGTAACAGATACGCAGTATTTT.

This clonotype was recorded a few times. This rearrangement joins TRBV12-3 or TRBV12-4 to TRBJ2-5, with 9 nucleotides matching TRBD2. The CDR3 contains 15 residues. With V trimmed by 3 bases and J by 1 base, 3 bases remained unmatched. The CDR3 here is CASSFGGGAQETQYF. For the CDR3, the DNA is TGTGCCAGCAGTTTCGGCGGGGGGGCCCAAGAGACCCAGTACTTC.

The chain carries TRBV12-3 or TRBV12-4 and TRBJ1-1, with D uncertain. Trimming stripped 6 bases from V and 4 bases from J, with 9 bases between. CDR3 length: 12 residues. The CDR3 sequence is CASSPLATEAFF. The DNA for the CDR3 is TGTGCCAGCAGCCCCTTGGCCACTGAAGCTTTCTTT.

The rearrangement uses TRBV19 and TRBJ2-1, with TRBD1 matching 7 bases. Germline CDR1 reads LNHDA; CDR2 reads SQIVND (reference sequence). Germline trimming cut 8 bases from V and 0 bases from J; bases unmatched to any gene: 10. This CDR3 has 16 residues. In DNA form, the CDR3 reads TGTGCCAGTGGGCCGATCAGGGGGACCTCCTACAATGAGCAGTTCTTC. Its protein is CASGPIRGTSYNEQFF.

The chain uses TRBV12-3 or TRBV12-4 and TRBJ1-5; a possible D gene is TRBD1 (6 bases). V lost 5 bases and J lost 5, with 13 bases in between. The CDR3 is made up of 14 amino acids. CDR3 sequence (DNA): TGTGCCAGCAGTGGAGGACAGCCGTATCAGCCCCAGCATTTT. Translation gives CASSGGQPYQPQHF.

This clonotype was counted between two and nine times. CDR3 loop: CASSLGLAVSYEQYF. The CDR3 DNA follows: TGTGCCAGCAGCTTAGGGTTGGCAGTTTCCTACGAGCAGTACTTC. The rearrangement joins TRBV7-2 to TRBJ2-7; D is uncertain. This CDR3 is 15 amino acids long. Germline V gives CDR1 SGHTA, CDR2 FQGNSA. With 1 base removed from V and 1 base from J, the gap between germline ends came to 11 bases.

The V call is TRBV7-2, the J call TRBJ2-5; D perhaps matches TRBD2 (6 bases). Germline assignment: CDR1 SGHTA and CDR2 FQGNSA. The CDR3 loop spans 16 amino acids. Trimming shortened V by 5 bases and J by 2 bases, and 18 bases separated the two germline ends. The CDR3 loop reads CASSRAGRGGQETQYF. CDR3 bases: TGTGCCAGCAGCCGAGCAGGGCGGGGCGGTCAAGAGACCCAGTACTTC.

This clonotype was seen a handful of times. This chain joins TRBV12-3 or TRBV12-4 and TRBJ2-3; D remains unclear. The CDR3 consists of 14 residues. With 10 bases removed from V and 1 base from J, the gap between germline ends came to 15 bases. CDR3 bases: TGTGCCACGCGCCCCGGCTTTGGCACAGATACGCAGTATTTT. Its translation: CATRPGFGTDTQYF.

The chain uses TRBV7-3 and TRBJ2-1; 8 bases align to TRBD2. This CDR3 comprises 16 residues. Trimming cost V 2 bases and J 8 bases; bases outside gene matches: 11. In germline, CDR1 is SGHTA, CDR2 FQGTGA. The CDR3 region has the DNA TGTGCCAGCAGCTTAGGAGCGGGGGCCTCTGTGGATGAGCAGTTCTTC. Amino acid sequence: CASSLGAGASVDEQFF. Full variable domain (remainder filled in from reference TRBV7-3 and TRBJ2-1): GAGVSQTPSNKVTEKGKYVELRCDPISGHTALYWYRQSLGQGPEFLIYFQGTGAADDSGLPNDRFFAVRPEGSVSTLKIQRTERGDSAVYLCASSLGAGASVDEQFFGPGTRLTVL.

This clonotype has only a few counts. The CDR3 here is CASSPPLRGSDTQYF. DNA of the CDR3: TGTGCCAGCAGCCCACCCCTCCGGGGTTCAGATACGCAGTATTTT. The chain employs TRBV3-1 and TRBJ2-3; weak D call: TRBD2 (5 bases). CDR1 is LGHDT and CDR2 is YNNKEL in the germline V gene (reference sequence). V was shortened by 4 bases and J by 4 bases, with 15 bases between the two germline ends. CDR3 length: 15 amino acids.

This clonotype showed up just a few times. The rearrangement uses TRBV18 and TRBJ2-1; 8 nucleotides align to TRBD1. The V segment lost 4 bases and the J segment 10 bases; nucleotides outside the gene matches: 9. The CDR3 contains 14 residues. Germline V CDR1 and CDR2: KGHSH, LQKENI. CDR3 region: CASSLGQGHGEQFF. Written as DNA, the CDR3 is TGTGCCAGCTCACTCGGACAGGGACATGGGGAGCAGTTCTTC.

With respect to this clonotype: Germline and junction disagree at one end, which may indicate a read error. The gene calls are TRBV5-5 and TRBJ2-5; D is tentatively TRBD1 or TRBD2 (6 bases each). Germline V gene sequence: CDR1 SGHKS, CDR2 YYEKEE (reference sequence). The CDR3 consists of 17 residues. As DNA, the CDR3 is TGTGCCAGCAGATTGGATTGGGGGGCGACAGGCCAAGAGACCCAGTACTTC. It codes for CASRLDWGATGQETQYF.